The rows below give T cell receptor beta chains drawn from one sample of a study of post-analysis software for immune sequencing data. TCRdb processed the PCR reads anew with MiXCR; each CDR3 protein has one entry. The data show about 500,000 distinct CDR3 sequences, around 40% seen once. Sample: blood. These receptors all come from a girl aged 10 to 17 with multiple sclerosis. CDR3s include the opening cysteine and the closing phenylalanine or tryptophan. The order of the fields is J gene, D gene, V gene, CDR3 length, clone size, CDR3 DNA, CDR3 protein. D genes are given only for firm matches. The size field is filled for only some rows; it gives once, few, many or a size class.

TRBJ2-7 | - | TRBV6-7 | 13 | - | TGTGCCAGTGGGCCATGGAGTCACTACGAGCAGTACTTC | CASGPWSHYEQYF
TRBJ2-5 | TRBD2 | TRBV7-9 | 16 | - | TGTGCCAGCAGCGCAAATCTAGCGGGAGGAGCGGAGACCCAGTACTTC | CASSANLAGGAETQYF
TRBJ2-5 | TRBD2 | TRBV27 | 18 | - | TGTGCCAGCAGTCGATGGGGGACTAGCAGTCCCCGTGCGGAGACCCAGTACTTC | CASSRWGTSSPRAETQYF
TRBJ2-1 | - | TRBV5-6 | 14 | - | TGTGCCAGCAGTTCGGGCTTCTCCTACAATGAGCAGTTCTTC | CASSSGFSYNEQFF
TRBJ2-7 | - | TRBV15 | 15 | - | TGTGCCACCAGCAGAGCCGGGACTTGGATATACGAGCAGTACTTC | CATSRAGTWIYEQYF
TRBJ2-7 | TRBD2 | TRBV29-1 | 13 | few | TGCAGCGTAATAAGCGGGAATGTCTACGAGCAGTACTTC | CSVISGNVYEQYF
TRBJ1-1 | TRBD1 | TRBV25-1 | 16 | - | TGTGCCAGCAGTGAAGTGGGACAGGGCGATAACACTGAAGCTTTCTTT | CASSEVGQGDNTEAFF
TRBJ2-1 | TRBD2 | TRBV7-9 | 17 | - | TGTGCCAGCAGCTTAACGAGTAGCGGGACAACCTACAATGAGCAGTTCTTC | CASSLTSSGTTYNEQFF
TRBJ2-3 | - | TRBV5-1 | 15 | - | TGCGCCAGCCTGGGGGCCTTTAGAAGCACAGATACGCAGTATTTT | CASLGAFRSTDTQYF
TRBJ2-5 | - | TRBV29-1 | 18 | - | TGCAGCGTTGAAGGGGCCCAGGCCGGGAATCCTACTCAAGAGACCCAGTACTTC | CSVEGAQAGNPTQETQYF
TRBJ1-2 | - | TRBV29-1 | 12 | few | TGCAGCGCCCCCCTTGGGGGGGTTGGCTACACCTTC | CSAPLGGVGYTF
TRBJ2-7 | - | TRBV4-2 | 14 | - | TGTGCCAGCAGCCAAGAGGTCAACTCCTACGAGCAGTACTTC | CASSQEVNSYEQYF
TRBJ2-7 | TRBD2 | TRBV7-2 | 18 | - | TGTGCCAGCAGCCAGTATTCCCTAGCGGGAGGGCCTTCCTACGAGCAGTACTTC | CASSQYSLAGGPSYEQYF
TRBJ1-5 | - | TRBV6-5 | 13 | - | TGTGCCAGCAGTTACTCCCAGGCTGGGCCCCAGCATTTT | CASSYSQAGPQHF
TRBJ2-7 | - | TRBV28 | 15 | few | TGTGCCAGCAGCCCCGCAGGTATCAGCTCCTACGAGCAGTACTTC | CASSPAGISSYEQYF
TRBJ2-7 | - | TRBV7-2 | 15 | few | TGTGCCAGCAGCTTATTTCTGGGTAAAATGTACGAGCAGTACTTC | CASSLFLGKMYEQYF
TRBJ1-6 | - | TRBV20-1 | 16 | - | TGCAGTGCTAGTACATCCTGGGGGTCCTATAATTCACCCCTCCACTTT | CSASTSWGSYNSPLHF
TRBJ2-5 | TRBD1 | TRBV29-1 | 14 | few | TGCAGCGTGACCCGGACAGGGTCCCAAGAGACCCAGTACTTC | CSVTRTGSQETQYF
TRBJ2-5 | - | TRBV28 | 19 | - | TGTGCCAGCAGTCCTGCCATCAACGATCTCTCAGTAGGTCGGGAGACCCAGTACTTC | CASSPAINDLSVGRETQYF
TRBJ2-7 | - | TRBV28 | 12 | few | TGTGCCAGCAGTTTAACGTTCTACGAGCAGTACTTC | CASSLTFYEQYF
TRBJ1-5 | TRBD1 | TRBV9 | 18 | few | TGTGCCAGCAGCGTAGATGGACAGGGAATGTTGAGCAATCAGCCCCAGCATTTT | CASSVDGQGMLSNQPQHF
TRBJ1-2 | TRBD1 | TRBV9 | 17 | - | TGTGCCAGCAGCCCCAGCGGACAGGGGGCCCCGTCGGCTGGCTACACCTTC | CASSPSGQGAPSAGYTF
TRBJ1-2 | TRBD1 | TRBV4-1 | 17 | few | TGCGCCAGCAGCCAAGTTCCGGGGACAGGGCATAGCTATGGCTACACCTTC | CASSQVPGTGHSYGYTF
TRBJ2-1 | - | TRBV5-1 | 15 | - | TGCGCCAGCAGCTTCGGCCGCTCAAGTGACAATGAGCAGTTCTTC | CASSFGRSSDNEQFF
TRBJ2-1 | TRBD2 | TRBV10-3 | 16 | - | TGTGCCATCAGTGGGGGACTAGCGGGAGGGTACAATGAGCAGTTCTTC | CAISGGLAGGYNEQFF
TRBJ2-2 | TRBD1 | TRBV6-5 | 20 | - | TGTGCCAGCAGTTACTCCAGGGACAGGGGGGAGGGAACATCTACCGGGGAGCTGTTTTTT | CASSYSRDRGEGTSTGELFF
TRBJ1-2 | - | TRBV6-2/TRBV6-3 | 12 | - | TGTGCCAGCAGCTCGATGGGTGCTGGCTACACCTTC | CASSSMGAGYTF
TRBJ2-1 | - | TRBV15 | 14 | - | TGTGCCACCAGCAGAGGAGGGGCGAGGGTTGAGCAGTTCTTC | CATSRGGARVEQFF
TRBJ2-3 | TRBD2 | TRBV4-2 | 19 | - | TGTGCCAGCAGCCAAGATCGGGCTAGCGGGAGGGAGGGCACAGATACGCAGTATTTT | CASSQDRASGREGTDTQYF
TRBJ1-2 | - | TRBV7-8 | 13 | many | TGTGCCAGCAGCTTTACGGAGAACTATGGCTACACCTTC | CASSFTENYGYTF
TRBJ2-3 | TRBD2 | TRBV7-6 | 14 | few | TGTGCCAGCAGCTTATTCGCGGGAGATGATACGCAGTATTTT | CASSLFAGDDTQYF
TRBJ1-2 | - | TRBV5-1 | 13 | - | TGCGCCAGCAGCTTCGGACAGAGCTATGGCTACACCTTC | CASSFGQSYGYTF
TRBJ1-2 | TRBD1 | TRBV7-2 | 14 | - | TGTGCCAGCAGCATGGACAGGGGGGCCTATGGCTACACCTTC | CASSMDRGAYGYTF
TRBJ2-4 | TRBD2 | TRBV4-1 | 17 | - | TGCGCCAGCAGCCAGACTAGCGGGAGTCGTATCAAAAACATTCAGTACTTC | CASSQTSGSRIKNIQYF
TRBJ1-4 | - | TRBV7-9 | 15 | - | TGTGCCAGCATCACATACGGTGCAACTAATGAAAAACTGTTTTTT | CASITYGATNEKLFF
TRBJ2-7 | - | TRBV12-3/TRBV12-4 | 11 | - | TGTGCCAGCAGTCTCGGGACAAAGCAGTACTTC | CASSLGTKQYF
TRBJ2-7 | TRBD1 | TRBV2 | 15 | - | TGTGTCAGCAGGCTCGACAGGGGTGAAGGCTACGAGCAGTACTTC | CVSRLDRGEGYEQYF
TRBJ2-7 | TRBD2 | TRBV5-1 | 14 | - | TGCGCCAGCAGCCGCAGGGAGGGAGGATACGAGCAGTACTTC | CASSRREGGYEQYF
TRBJ2-7 | TRBD2 | TRBV5-6 | 15 | many | TGTGCCAGCAGCTTGTGGGCGGGAGATGCCTACGAGCAGTACTTC | CASSLWAGDAYEQYF
TRBJ2-5 | - | TRBV7-2 | 13 | few | TGTGCCAGCAGCTTAGTCAGCGAAGAGACCCAGTACTTC | CASSLVSEETQYF
TRBJ2-7 | TRBD2 | TRBV6-1 | 16 | few | TGTGCCAGCAGCGGTAGCGGGAGATCTTCGCGCTACGAGCAGTACTTC | CASSGSGRSSRYEQYF
TRBJ2-3 | TRBD2 | TRBV30 | 21 | - | TGTGCCTGGAAACGTTCACGATATGTACCTTGGACTAGCGGGAGCACAGATACGCAGTATTTT | CAWKRSRYVPWTSGSTDTQYF
TRBJ2-1 | - | TRBV3-1 | 13 | - | TGTGCCAGCAGCCAAGATCGGTCCTTTGAGCAGTTCTTC | CASSQDRSFEQFF
TRBJ1-5 | - | TRBV7-9 | 14 | - | TGTGCCAGCAGCTTAGAGGGTGTCAATCAGCCCCAGCATTTT | CASSLEGVNQPQHF